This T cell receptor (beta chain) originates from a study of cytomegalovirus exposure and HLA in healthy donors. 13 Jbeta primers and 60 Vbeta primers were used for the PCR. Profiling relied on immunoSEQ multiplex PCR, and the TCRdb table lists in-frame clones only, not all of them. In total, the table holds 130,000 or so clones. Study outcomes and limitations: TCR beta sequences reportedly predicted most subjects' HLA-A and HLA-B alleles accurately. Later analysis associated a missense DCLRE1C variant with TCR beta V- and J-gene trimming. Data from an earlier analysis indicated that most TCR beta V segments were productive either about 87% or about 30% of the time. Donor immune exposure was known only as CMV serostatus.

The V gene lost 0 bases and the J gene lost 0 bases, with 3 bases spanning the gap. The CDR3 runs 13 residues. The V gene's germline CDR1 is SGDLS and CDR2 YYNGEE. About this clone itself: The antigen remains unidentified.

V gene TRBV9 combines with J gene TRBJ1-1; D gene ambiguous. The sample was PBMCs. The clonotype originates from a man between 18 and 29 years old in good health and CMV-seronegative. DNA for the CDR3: TGTGCCAGCAGCGTAGGTATGAACACTGAAGCTTTCTTT. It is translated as CASSVGMNTEAFF.